The following is a TCR beta chain sequence with its context. Per the original data handling: For nucleated cells, counts were estimated from reference gene primer amplification. Sequencing was performed with immunoSEQ multiplex PCR; in TCRdb, only in-frame clones are kept and a portion is missing. That table furnishes V, J and clone size, whereas the DNA furnished D and trimming. The sample has over 600,000 clones; approximately 90% are singletons. This record belongs to a study of blood T cell repertoires in COVID-19. Overall study context: Sites across the United States, Italy and Spain contributed samples from acute and convalescent COVID-19. From T cells, B-cell-depleted T cells, or PBMCs came the material, which was cDNA or gDNA.

This clonotype was sampled from a woman aged 18-29 years with acute or convalescent COVID-19. The source material was peripheral blood.

CDR3 in amino acids: CASSMGADGYTF. The CDR3 nucleotides are TGTGCCAGTAGTATGGGTGCGGATGGCTACACCTTC. This chain uses TRBV19 with TRBJ1-2; the D is unclear. This CDR3 region has 12 residues. Germline loops: CDR1 LNHDA, CDR2 SQIVND (reference sequence). Trimming took off 3 bases at V and 6 bases at J, with 8 bases between the two ends.